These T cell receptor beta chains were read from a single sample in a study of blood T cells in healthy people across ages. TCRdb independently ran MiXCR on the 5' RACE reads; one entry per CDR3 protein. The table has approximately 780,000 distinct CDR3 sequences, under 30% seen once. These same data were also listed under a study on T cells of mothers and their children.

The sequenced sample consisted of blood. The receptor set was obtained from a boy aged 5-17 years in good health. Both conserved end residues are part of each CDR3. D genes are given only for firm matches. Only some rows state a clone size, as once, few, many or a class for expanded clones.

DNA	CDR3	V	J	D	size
TGTGCCAGCAGTTCCATCTCGGGGGGTCTTTACAATGAGCAGTTCTTC	CASSSISGGLYNEQFF	TRBV7-9	TRBJ2-1	TRBD2	-
TGTGCCAGCAGCTTAAGAACAGTAGCAGGGGATTCGTACGAGCAGTACTTC	CASSLRTVAGDSYEQYF	TRBV7-9	TRBJ2-7	-	few
TGTGCCAGCACCGGGACAGGGGGCTCTGGAAACACCATATATTTT	CASTGTGGSGNTIYF	TRBV10-3	TRBJ1-3	TRBD1	-
TGTGCCAGCAGTGGTTTGAAGAGCTCCTACAATGAGCAGTTCTTC	CASSGLKSSYNEQFF	TRBV2	TRBJ2-1	-	-
TGTGCCAGCAGTTACACACCTTGGACAGGGGGTGGGCAGTACTTC	CASSYTPWTGGGQYF	TRBV6-6	TRBJ2-7	TRBD1	-
TGCGCCAGCAGCCAAGGACAGGGGGACTCCTACGAGCAGTACTTC	CASSQGQGDSYEQYF	TRBV4-1	TRBJ2-7	TRBD1	-
TGCAGTGCTGAAATCCGGGACAAGGGAGATACGCAGTATTTT	CSAEIRDKGDTQYF	TRBV20-1	TRBJ2-3	-	once
TGTGCCAGCAGCCAGGGGATTCGCACAGATACGCAGTATTTT	CASSQGIRTDTQYF	TRBV3-1	TRBJ2-3	-	few
TGTGCCAGCAGAACACCCGGGACATTGCCCCAGCATTTT	CASRTPGTLPQHF	TRBV6-2/TRBV6-3	TRBJ1-5	-	-
TGTGCCAGCAGCTTTCAACAGGGCACCGGGGAGCTGTTTTTT	CASSFQQGTGELFF	TRBV7-2	TRBJ2-2	-	-
TGTGCCAGCCGCTACCGAAGTCGTACAGATACGCAGTATTTT	CASRYRSRTDTQYF	TRBV13	TRBJ2-3	-	-
TGTGCCAGCAGTGATAGTTATGCCTACGAGCAGTACTTC	CASSDSYAYEQYF	TRBV25-1	TRBJ2-7	-	-
TGCAGCGTTGAAAAGGGGGTCCCCTACGAGCAGTACTTC	CSVEKGVPYEQYF	TRBV29-1	TRBJ2-7	-	-
TGCAGTGCTAGAGATCAGGGTTCACCTCAAGAGACCCAGTACTTC	CSARDQGSPQETQYF	TRBV20-1	TRBJ2-5	-	-
TGTGCCAGCAGCTTCTCGACAGGGGATGACCCCTACGAGCAGTACTTC	CASSFSTGDDPYEQYF	TRBV4-2	TRBJ2-7	TRBD1	few
TGCGCCAGCAGACCCACCTCAGGGGGAGATACGCAGTATTTT	CASRPTSGGDTQYF	TRBV10-2	TRBJ2-3	TRBD1	-
TGTGCCAGCAGGGATCCTAGACAGGGGGGCTACACCTTC	CASRDPRQGGYTF	TRBV25-1	TRBJ1-2	TRBD1	-
TGTGCCAGCAGCGCCGGCAGGGGTGGCTCACCCCTCCACTTT	CASSAGRGGSPLHF	TRBV7-3	TRBJ1-6	-	-
TGCAGTGCTAGGATCCCGGGAACCCGAATCTACAATGAGCAGTTCTTC	CSARIPGTRIYNEQFF	TRBV20-1	TRBJ2-1	-	once
TGTGCCTGGAGCCCCGGGGCCGGAACCAATGAAAAACTGTTTTTT	CAWSPGAGTNEKLFF	TRBV30	TRBJ1-4	-	few
TGTGCCAGCAGCATTTCCGGGACCGAGGGAGAAAAACTGTTTTTT	CASSISGTEGEKLFF	TRBV9	TRBJ1-4	-	few
TGTGCCAGCAGCTTCATGCAGGGAGCCTACAATGAGCAGTTCTTC	CASSFMQGAYNEQFF	TRBV7-3	TRBJ2-1	-	once
TGCAGTGCTCCGGGACAGGGAGGCTATGGCTACACCTTC	CSAPGQGGYGYTF	TRBV20-1	TRBJ1-2	TRBD1	-
TGTGCCAGCAGTTTCCGGGACCTCACAGATACGCAGTATTTT	CASSFRDLTDTQYF	TRBV28	TRBJ2-3	-	few
TGTGCCAGCAGTTACCGGAGGGCCATCTCACCCCTCCACTTT	CASSYRRAISPLHF	TRBV6-5	TRBJ1-6	-	-
TGCGCCAGCAGCTCGACAGGGGGGTACCAAGAGACCCAGTACTTC	CASSSTGGYQETQYF	TRBV5-1	TRBJ2-5	TRBD1	once
TGCGCCAGCAGCCAACGGGACAGGGGAAAGGTTATTAATGGCTACACCTTC	CASSQRDRGKVINGYTF	TRBV4-3	TRBJ1-2	TRBD1	-
TGTGCCAGCAGCCCCCGGGGCCAGGGGGCAGAGACCCAGTACTTC	CASSPRGQGAETQYF	TRBV3-1	TRBJ2-5	TRBD1	few
TGTGCTAGTGGTATCTCATATAATTCACCCCTCCACTTT	CASGISYNSPLHF	TRBV12-5	TRBJ1-6	-	many
TGCGCCAGCAGCTTGGATGGGACAGGGGGCGAACCCCTCCACTTT	CASSLDGTGGEPLHF	TRBV5-1	TRBJ1-6	TRBD1	-
TGCGCCAGCAGCCCTCAGGGGCAATCTGCGGAAAAACTGTTTTTT	CASSPQGQSAEKLFF	TRBV5-1	TRBJ1-4	-	few
TGTGCCATCAGTGATCCGAGCTCCTACGAGCAGTACTTC	CAISDPSSYEQYF	TRBV10-3	TRBJ2-7	-	-
TGTGCCATCAGTCCGGGTACAGGGGTCTACGAGCAGTACTTC	CAISPGTGVYEQYF	TRBV10-3	TRBJ2-7	TRBD1	-
TGTGCCAGCAGCGGCGACAGGGGCGTTATTAGCAATCAGCCCCAGCATTTT	CASSGDRGVISNQPQHF	TRBV2	TRBJ1-5	TRBD1	-
TGTGCCAGCAGCTTACCGCACAGGGATGGAGGCTACACCTTC	CASSLPHRDGGYTF	TRBV7-9	TRBJ1-2	-	-
TGCAGCGTTGCCGCGCCCCCGGCCTACGAGCAGTACTTC	CSVAAPPAYEQYF	TRBV29-1	TRBJ2-7	-	few
TGTGCCAGCAGCTCCCTCGGTCGGAACAATGAGCAGTTCTTC	CASSSLGRNNEQFF	TRBV7-3	TRBJ2-1	-	few
TGTGCCACCAGCAGAGATCAGGTCTACGAGCAGTACTTC	CATSRDQVYEQYF	TRBV15	TRBJ2-7	-	-
TGTGCCAGCAGTTCACGCTCCCAGGACTACGAGCAGTACTTC	CASSSRSQDYEQYF	TRBV27	TRBJ2-7	-	few
TGTGCCATCAGCTTCCGGGACAACTCCTACGAGCAGTACTTC	CAISFRDNSYEQYF	TRBV10-3	TRBJ2-7	-	-
TGCGCCAGCGCCCCCAAGTGGGGCTGGGATCAACTGTTTTTT	CASAPKWGWDQLFF	TRBV4-1	TRBJ1-4	-	few
TGCGCCAGCGGACGGACTAGCGGGGGGGCCCGTAATGAGCAGTTCTTC	CASGRTSGGARNEQFF	TRBV5-1	TRBJ2-1	TRBD2	-